The clone carrying this TCR beta chain occurred a few times. Its specificity is not known. At the Johns Hopkins FTIC core, DNA taken from cultured CD4+ T cells was sequenced by way of the Oncomine TCR Beta short-read assay. MiXCR was run by TCRdb on the PCR reads, yielding one entry per CDR3 protein. This table holds around 2,200 distinct CDR3 sequences, around 26% found once. The data originate from a study of vaccination and CD4 T cells after COVID-19. Noted treatment: roughly 11-day PBMC culture with coronavirus spike peptide pools or control peptides (ViraFEST assay). The CDR3 totals 16 residues. V was trimmed by 0 bases and J by 9 bases, leaving 15 bases between them. Germline lookup yields CDR1 SEHNR and CDR2 FQNEAQ (reference sequence).

This specimen was CD4+ T cells from blood, cultured in vitro, taken after SARS-CoV-2 vaccination. V gene TRBV7-9 combines with J gene TRBJ1-6; possible D gene TRBD1, 5 bases. This receptor was obtained from a human donor who had recovered from COVID-19. The DNA of the CDR3 is TGTGCCAGCAGCTTAGCGGGGCGATACAAAAGTTCACCCCTCCACTTT. It is translated as CASSLAGRYKSSPLHF.